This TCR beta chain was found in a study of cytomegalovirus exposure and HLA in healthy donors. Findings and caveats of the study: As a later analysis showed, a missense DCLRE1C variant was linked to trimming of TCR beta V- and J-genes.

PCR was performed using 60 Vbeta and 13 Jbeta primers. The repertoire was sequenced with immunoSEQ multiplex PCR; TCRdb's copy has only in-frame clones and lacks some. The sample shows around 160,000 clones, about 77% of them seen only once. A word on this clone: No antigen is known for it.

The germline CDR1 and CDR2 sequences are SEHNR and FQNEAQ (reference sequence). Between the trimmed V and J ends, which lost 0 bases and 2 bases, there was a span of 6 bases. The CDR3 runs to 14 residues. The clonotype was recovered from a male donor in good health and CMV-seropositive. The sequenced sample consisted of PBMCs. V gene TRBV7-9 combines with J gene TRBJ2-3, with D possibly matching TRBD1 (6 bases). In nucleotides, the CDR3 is TGTGCCAGCAGCTTAGCGGGGGCCACAGATACGCAGTATTTT. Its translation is CASSLAGATDTQYF.